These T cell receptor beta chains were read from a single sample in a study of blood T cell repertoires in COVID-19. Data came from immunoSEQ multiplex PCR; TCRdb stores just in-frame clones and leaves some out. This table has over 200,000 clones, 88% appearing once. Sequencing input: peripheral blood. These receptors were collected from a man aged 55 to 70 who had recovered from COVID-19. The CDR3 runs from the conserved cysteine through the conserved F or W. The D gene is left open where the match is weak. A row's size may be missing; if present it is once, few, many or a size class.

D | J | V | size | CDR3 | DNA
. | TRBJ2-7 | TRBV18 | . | CASSPPVSGGTYEQYF | TGTGCCAGCTCACCACCGGTGTCAGGGGGGACCTACGAGCAGTACTTC
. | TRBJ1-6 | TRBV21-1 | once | CASSKARGSFYNSPLHF | TGTGCCAGCAGCAAAGCGCGGGGCAGCTTCTATAATTCACCCCTCCACTTT
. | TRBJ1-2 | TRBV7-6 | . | CASSRVGGPTRYGYTF | TGTGCCAGCAGCCGGGTGGGGGGGCCAACACGCTATGGCTACACCTTC
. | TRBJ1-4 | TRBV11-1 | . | CASSETDKEKLFF | TGTGCCAGCAGCGAGACAGACAAGGAAAAACTGTTTTTT
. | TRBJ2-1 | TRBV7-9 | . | CASSPAMRLGEQFF | TGTGCCAGCAGCCCAGCTATGCGGTTGGGTGAGCAGTTCTTC
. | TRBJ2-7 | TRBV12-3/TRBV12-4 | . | CATSRGWYEQYF | TGTGCCACCTCCAGGGGTTGGTACGAGCAGTACTTC
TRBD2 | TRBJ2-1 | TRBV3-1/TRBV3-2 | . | CASSRPSGSNNEQFF | TGTGCCAGCAGCCGCCCTAGCGGGAGTAACAATGAGCAGTTCTTC
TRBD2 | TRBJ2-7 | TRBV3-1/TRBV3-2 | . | CASSQSLAGGLSYEQYF | TGTGCCAGCAGCCAAAGTCTAGCGGGGGGCCTCTCCTACGAGCAGTACTTC
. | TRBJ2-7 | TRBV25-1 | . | CASGLGGGSYEQYF | TGTGCCAGCGGCCTGGGGGGAGGCTCCTACGAGCAGTACTTC
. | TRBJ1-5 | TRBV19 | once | CASTDNREPQHF | TGTGCCAGTACAGACAACAGGGAGCCCCAGCATTTT
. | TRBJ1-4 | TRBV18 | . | CASSPKGLSNEKLFF | TGTGCCAGCTCACCAAAGGGGTTATCTAATGAAAAACTGTTTTTT
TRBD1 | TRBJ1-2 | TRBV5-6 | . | CASSFKDRGFVNGYTF | TGTGCCAGCAGCTTTAAGGACAGGGGGTTTGTTAATGGCTACACCTTC
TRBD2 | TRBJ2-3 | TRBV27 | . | CASRRITSGADTQYF | TGTGCCAGCCGCCGGATTACTAGCGGGGCAGATACGCAGTATTTT
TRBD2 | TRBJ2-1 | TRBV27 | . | CASSLAGGPSNEQFF | TGTGCCAGCAGTTTAGCGGGGGGGCCCTCCAATGAGCAGTTCTTC
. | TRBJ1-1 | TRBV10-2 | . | CASSRTAPGPNTEAFF | TGCGCCAGCAGTCGGACAGCCCCAGGGCCGAACACTGAAGCTTTCTTT
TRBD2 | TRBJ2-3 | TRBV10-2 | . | CASKGSLAGGTDTQYF | TGCGCCAGCAAAGGGTCCCTAGCGGGGGGCACAGATACGCAGTATTTT
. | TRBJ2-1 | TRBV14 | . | CASSQFGGMSEQFF | TGTGCCAGCAGCCAATTCGGGGGAATGAGCGAGCAGTTCTTC
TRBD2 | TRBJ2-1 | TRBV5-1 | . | CASSPKLAGGLGSYNEQFF | TGCGCCAGCAGCCCGAAACTAGCGGGGGGGCTCGGGTCCTACAATGAGCAGTTCTTC
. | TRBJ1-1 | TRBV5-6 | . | CASSPGLRTVNEAFF | TGTGCCAGCAGCCCGGGGCTACGGACAGTTAATGAAGCTTTCTTT
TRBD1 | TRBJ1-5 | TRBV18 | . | CASSLRTGGSNQPQHF | TGTGCCAGCTCACTCCGGACAGGGGGAAGCAATCAGCCCCAGCATTTT
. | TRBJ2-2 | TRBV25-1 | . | CASSESFQDTGELFF | TGTGCCAGCAGTGAATCGTTCCAGGACACCGGGGAGCTGTTTTTT
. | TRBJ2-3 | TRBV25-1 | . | CASRPLGAVSPDTQYF | TGTGCCAGCAGGCCACTTGGGGCAGTTAGTCCAGATACGCAGTATTTT
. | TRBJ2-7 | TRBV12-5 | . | CASGVGDNEQYF | TGTGCTAGTGGTGTAGGGGATAACGAGCAGTACTTC
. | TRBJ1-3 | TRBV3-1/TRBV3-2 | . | CASSQGGIGNTIYF | TGTGCCAGCAGCCAAGGAGGGATTGGAAACACCATATATTTT
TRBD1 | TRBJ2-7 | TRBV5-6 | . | CASTQGAEQYF | TGTGCCAGCACTCAGGGGGCCGAGCAGTACTTC
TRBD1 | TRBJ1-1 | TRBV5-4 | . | CASSSPGGTEAFF | TGTGCCAGCAGCTCCCCAGGGGGCACTGAAGCTTTCTTT
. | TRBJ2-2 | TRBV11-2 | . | CASSARGTSTGELFF | TGTGCCAGCAGTGCCCGCGGGACCTCCACCGGGGAGCTGTTTTTT
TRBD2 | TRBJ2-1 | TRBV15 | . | CATSRVGGANEQFF | TGTGCCACCAGCAGAGTCGGGGGGGCGAATGAGCAGTTCTTC
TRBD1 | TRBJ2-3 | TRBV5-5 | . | CASSLGQGVGTDTQYF | TGTGCCAGCAGCTTAGGACAGGGGGTAGGCACAGATACGCAGTATTTT
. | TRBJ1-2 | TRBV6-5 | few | CASSPREANYGYTF | TGTGCCAGCAGCCCGCGGGAGGCGAACTATGGCTACACCTTC
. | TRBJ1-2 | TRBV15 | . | CATSRGAGLGYTF | TGTGCCACCAGCAGAGGGGCAGGGCTTGGCTACACCTTC
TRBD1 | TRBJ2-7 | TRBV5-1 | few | CASSLETGDTYEQYF | TGCGCCAGCAGCTTGGAGACAGGGGACACGTACGAGCAGTACTTC
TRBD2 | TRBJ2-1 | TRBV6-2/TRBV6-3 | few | CASSHGLAGDYNEQFF | TGTGCCAGCAGCCATGGACTAGCGGGGGACTACAATGAGCAGTTCTTC
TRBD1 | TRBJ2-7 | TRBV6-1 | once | CASSEAAGQGRYEQYF | TGTGCCAGCAGTGAAGCCGCGGGACAGGGTCGGTACGAGCAGTACTTC
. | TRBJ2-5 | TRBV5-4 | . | CASSLGGVQETQYF | TGTGCCAGCAGCTTGGGGGGGGTACAAGAGACCCAGTACTTC
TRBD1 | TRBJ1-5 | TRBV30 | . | CAWSKQGNQPQHF | TGTGCCTGGAGTAAACAGGGGAATCAGCCCCAGCATTTT
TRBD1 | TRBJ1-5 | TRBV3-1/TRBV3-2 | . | CASSSSRGQGTPNSNQPQHF | TGTGCCAGCAGCTCTTCTCGGGGACAGGGGACTCCTAATAGCAATCAGCCCCAGCATTTT
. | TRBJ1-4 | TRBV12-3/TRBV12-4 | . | CASGGGRNEKLFF | TGTGCCAGCGGGGGGGGGCGGAATGAAAAACTGTTTTTT
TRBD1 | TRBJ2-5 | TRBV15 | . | CATSRDGDRVNQETQYF | TGTGCCACCAGCAGAGATGGGGACAGAGTTAACCAAGAGACCCAGTACTTC
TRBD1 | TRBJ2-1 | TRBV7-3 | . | CASSMGQGFGNEQFF | TGTGCCAGCAGCATGGGACAGGGGTTCGGCAATGAGCAGTTCTTC
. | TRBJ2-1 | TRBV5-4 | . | CASSLNTGHEQFF | TGTGCCAGCAGCTTAAATACAGGCCATGAGCAGTTCTTC
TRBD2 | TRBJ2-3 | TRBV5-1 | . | CASSIPSGGALDTQYF | TGCGCCAGCAGCATCCCTAGCGGGGGGGCTCTGGATACGCAGTATTTT
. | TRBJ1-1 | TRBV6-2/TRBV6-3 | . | CASSYEGLAFF | TGTGCCAGCAGTTACGAGGGTTTAGCTTTCTTT
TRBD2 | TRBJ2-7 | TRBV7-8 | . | CASSRLAGSSYEQYF | TGTGCCAGCAGCAGGCTAGCGGGGTCCTCCTACGAGCAGTACTTC
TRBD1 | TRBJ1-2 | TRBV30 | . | CAWSAGQDYGYTF | TGTGCCTGGAGTGCCGGACAGGACTATGGCTACACCTTC
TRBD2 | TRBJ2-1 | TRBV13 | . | CASSLTSAEQFF | TGTGCCAGCAGCCTCACTAGCGCTGAGCAGTTCTTC
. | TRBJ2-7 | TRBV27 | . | CASSLGRAYEQYF | TGTGCCAGCAGTTTAGGCAGGGCTTACGAGCAGTACTTC
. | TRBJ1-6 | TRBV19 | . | CASSPPGTFFVSPLHF | TGTGCCAGTAGTCCCCCCGGGACATTCTTTGTTTCACCCCTCCACTTT
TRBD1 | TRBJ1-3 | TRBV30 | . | CAWSVKGASGNTIYF | TGTGCCTGGAGTGTCAAGGGGGCGTCTGGAAACACCATATATTTT
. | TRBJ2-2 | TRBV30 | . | CAWRPNREWLSSGELFF | TGTGCCTGGAGACCCAACAGGGAGTGGCTTTCCTCCGGGGAGCTGTTTTTT
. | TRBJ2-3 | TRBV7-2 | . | CASSPPDQAGTQYF | TGTGCCAGCAGCCCGCCGGACCAAGCAGGGACGCAGTATTTT
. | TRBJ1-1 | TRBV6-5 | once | CASTHRVGSEAFF | TGTGCCAGCACCCACCGTGTCGGGTCGGAAGCTTTCTTT
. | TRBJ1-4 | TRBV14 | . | CASSRQGLGEKLFF | TGTGCCAGCAGCCGCCAGGGATTAGGTGAAAAACTGTTTTTT
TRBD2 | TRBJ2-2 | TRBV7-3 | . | CASSRTGLAGANTGELFF | TGTGCCAGCAGCCGCACGGGACTAGCGGGGGCCAACACCGGGGAGCTGTTTTTT
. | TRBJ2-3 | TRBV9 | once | CASSVGRGADTQYF | TGTGCCAGCAGCGTAGGTAGGGGCGCAGATACGCAGTATTTT
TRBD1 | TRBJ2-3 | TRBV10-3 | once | CASAGTGGDTDTQYF | TGTGCCAGCGCTGGGACAGGGGGGGACACAGATACGCAGTATTTT
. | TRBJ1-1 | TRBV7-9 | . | CASRMTENTEAFF | TGTGCCAGCAGAATGACAGAGAACACTGAAGCTTTCTTT
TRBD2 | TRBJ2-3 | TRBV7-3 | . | CASSPLSRGGLDTQYF | TGTGCCAGCAGCCCCTTGTCGCGGGGGGGCCTGGATACGCAGTATTTT
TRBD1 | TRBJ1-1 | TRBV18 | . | CASSPNRGGTEAFF | TGTGCCAGCTCACCCAACAGGGGCGGAACTGAAGCTTTCTTT